The 3 T cell receptor beta chains listed next were all sequenced from one sample in a study of blood T cell repertoires in COVID-19. TCRdb's copy holds only in-frame clones and misses some; the assay was immunoSEQ multiplex PCR. In the table there are around 100,000 clones, around 90% of which are singletons. Sequencing was carried out using peripheral blood. The receptor set was obtained from a woman aged 80 or over in a cohort sampled during active COVID-19.

V and J are TRBV3-1 (or the pseudogene TRBV3-2) and TRBJ2-7, with D maybe TRBD2 (6 bases). The germline V gene encodes CDR1 LGHDT and CDR2 YNNKEL (reference sequence). This CDR3 has 16 residues. Trimming took 0 bases from V and 2 from J, leaving 14 bases between them. CDR3 bases: TGTGCCAGCAGCCAAGATATGGGACTGACTACCTACGAGCAGTACTTC. It encodes CASSQDMGLTTYEQYF.

The rearrangement uses TRBV25-1 and TRBJ1-4; 7 nucleotides line up with TRBD1. The germline gives CDR1 MGHDK, CDR2 SYGVNS. CDR3 size: 15 residues. J lost 7 bases, V lost 3 bases, and 8 bases had no gene match. The CDR3 nucleotides are TGTGCCAGCAGTGATAAGGGGGCAGGGTTTGAAAAACTGTTTTTT. Residues: CASSDKGAGFEKLFF.

The rearrangement uses TRBV18 and TRBJ2-5; D is unresolved. Germline lookup yields CDR1 KGHSH and CDR2 LQKENI. With 5 bases removed from V and 5 bases from J, the gap between germline ends came to 12 bases. The CDR3 length is 13 residues. CDR3 nucleotide sequence: TGTGCCAGCTCAACGGGTCAGAGGGAGACCCAGTACTTC. Residues: CASSTGQRETQYF.